This T cell receptor (beta chain) was documented in a study of technical replicates of blood from several donors. Sequenced by immunoSEQ multiplex PCR; TCRdb stores in-frame clones only, minus some. The sample consists of about 80,000 clones, about 91% of them appearing once. The V and J ends lost 4 bases and 7 bases, in that order; junction bases with no gene match: 3. Germline V gives CDR1 LNHDA, CDR2 SQIVND (reference sequence). This CDR3 is built from 14 residues. Input material: T cells isolated from PBMCs. This TCR came from a human donor in good health. The J gene is TRBJ1-4, the V gene TRBV19; 10 bases align to TRBD1. This CDR3 is CASSRTGGIEKLFF. CDR3 nucleotides: TGTGCCAGTAGTAGGACAGGGGGAATTGAAAAACTGTTTTTT.